The next 13 T cell receptor beta chains were all read from a single sample in a study of technical replicates of blood from several donors (dated by TCRdb to about 2017). The library relied on the immunoSEQ multiplex PCR assay. TCRdb mirrors the immuneACCESS table, restricted to in-frame sequences. Some clones are absent from its copies; in checked studies, under half trace to an unresolved V gene, and the reason for the others is unknown. Present in this sample are 75,000 or so clones, around 93% of which were seen just once. 0.2% to 0.3% of the sample rests with the top ten. Sequencing was done on a sample of T cells isolated from PBMCs. Source of these receptors: a human donor in good health.

This clone was observed a few times. The chain uses TRBV2 and TRBJ1-5; D is possibly TRBD1 (5 bases). Germline V lookup: CDR1 SNHLY, CDR2 FYNNEI. With 7 bases removed from V and 5 bases from J, the gap between germline ends came to 18 bases. CDR3 length equals 15 residues. Here the CDR3 DNA reads TGTGCCAGCAAGGAGGGGCCAACTAAGGATCAGCCCCAGCATTTT. It is translated as CASKEGPTKDQPQHF.

The J gene is TRBJ2-1, the V gene TRBV6-4, with 9 nucleotides matching TRBD2. Trimming removed 3 bases from V and 8 bases from J; junction bases left unmatched: 8. The germline V gene has CDR1 MRHNA and CDR2 SNTAGT. The CDR3 has 15 amino acids. CDR3 nucleotides: TGTGCCAGCAGTGAGGGCGGGGGGGCCATCCATGAGCAGTTCTTC. This codes for CASSEGGGAIHEQFF.

The gene calls are TRBV29-1 and TRBJ2-4; TRBD1 is a possible D gene (7 bases). V was trimmed by 0 bases and J by 5 bases, leaving 20 bases between them. The length of the CDR3 is 17 residues. The germline gives CDR1 SQVTM, CDR2 ANQGSEA. Here the CDR3 reads CSVEDLRGITGENIQYF. In DNA, the CDR3 is TGCAGCGTTGAAGATCTTCGGGGGATAACAGGGGAAAACATTCAGTACTTC.

The chain is built from TRBV10-2 and TRBJ2-1; D call uncertain. The CDR3 extends over 12 amino acids. Trimming removed 3 bases at V and 8 bases at J, with 8 bases between. Germline loops: CDR1 WSHSY, CDR2 SAAADI. The CDR3 nucleotides read TGCGCCAGCAGTGATTTACTCCATGAGCAGTTCTTC. It specifies CASSDLLHEQFF.

The genes are TRBV5-5 and TRBJ1-1; 9 bases agree with TRBD1. Germline assignment: CDR1 SGHKS and CDR2 YYEKEE (reference sequence). CDR3 size: 16 residues. The ends lost 4 bases at V and 5 bases at J; junction bases unmatched: 12. CDR3 coding DNA: TGTGCCAGCAGCCCATCCATCGGGACAGGGCCAACTGAAGCTTTCTTT. Translation gives CASSPSIGTGPTEAFF.

This chain joins TRBV27 and TRBJ1-1, with D perhaps TRBD1 (5 bases). In germline, CDR1 is MNHEY, CDR2 SMNVEV (reference sequence). The CDR3 loop spans 12 amino acids. Trimming removed 6 bases at V and 7 bases at J, with 12 bases between. This CDR3 reads CASSGGLREAFF. DNA for the CDR3: TGTGCCAGCAGCGGGGGTTTACGTGAAGCTTTCTTT.

The chain has TRBV6-6 and TRBJ1-2; D is perhaps TRBD1 (6 bases). V shed 2 bases and J shed 4 bases, with 11 bases lying between them. Germline V lookup: CDR1 MNHNY, CDR2 SVGAGI (reference sequence). There are 14 residues in the CDR3. As DNA, the CDR3 is TGTGCCAGCAGTTACCTCGGACAGAGCTATGGCTACACCTTC. It encodes CASSYLGQSYGYTF.

The chain is built from TRBV29-1 and TRBJ2-7; TRBD2 matches 8 bases. The length of the CDR3 is 13 residues. CDR1 and CDR2 from the germline V gene are SQVTM and ANQGSEA. The V and J ends lost 0 bases and 3 bases, in that order; junction bases with no gene match: 1. The CDR3 nucleotides are TGCAGCGTTGAAGACGGGGGGGTCTACGAGCAGTACTTC. Its protein product is CSVEDGGVYEQYF.

The CDR3 DNA sequence: TGTGCCAGCAGCTCCAGACTAGCGGGGGGCCCAACCCAGTACTTC. It encodes CASSSRLAGGPTQYF. This chain connects TRBV11-3 to TRBJ2-5; 13 bases align to TRBD2. Germline V gene lookup returns CDR1 SGHNT and CDR2 YENEEA. This CDR3 has 15 residues. V gave up 4 bases and J gave up 8 bases; unmatched junction bases: 7.

This chain uses TRBV30 with TRBJ2-6; TRBD1 is a possible D gene (6 bases). V was pared by 4 bases and J by 2 bases, with 12 bases between. The CDR3 covers 15 residues. Germline values: CDR1 GTSNPN, CDR2 SVGIG (reference sequence). Written as DNA, the CDR3 is TGTGCCTGGATAAGGGGGAACGCTGGGGCCAACGTCCTGACTTTC. This gives the protein CAWIRGNAGANVLTF.

This chain connects TRBV5-1 to TRBJ1-1; TRBD1 is a possible D gene (6 bases). V dropped 4 bases and J dropped 0 bases, with 16 bases sitting between them. CDR1 is SGHRS, CDR2 YFSETQ, per germline. This CDR3 has 16 amino acids. In nucleotides, the CDR3 is TGCGCCAGCAGCGTGAACAGGGCCGGGATGAACACTGAAGCTTTCTTT. Translation gives CASSVNRAGMNTEAFF.

V is TRBV29-1 and J is TRBJ2-7, with D unclear. From germline, CDR1 is SQVTM and CDR2 ANQGSEA. The CDR3 sequence is 13 residues long. V was pared by 1 base and J by 2 bases, with 9 bases between. The CDR3 loop is CSVEVQFTYEQYF. CDR3 DNA sequence: TGCAGCGTTGAAGTCCAGTTTACCTACGAGCAGTACTTC.

The chain links TRBV28 to TRBJ1-2; no firm D call. Between the trimmed V and J ends, which lost 6 bases and 2 bases, there was a span of 7 bases. Germline-derived CDR1 and CDR2 are MDHEN and SYDVKM. The CDR3 spans 12 residues. The CDR3 spells CASRYKNYGYTF. CDR3 in DNA: TGTGCCAGCAGATACAAGAACTATGGCTACACCTTC.